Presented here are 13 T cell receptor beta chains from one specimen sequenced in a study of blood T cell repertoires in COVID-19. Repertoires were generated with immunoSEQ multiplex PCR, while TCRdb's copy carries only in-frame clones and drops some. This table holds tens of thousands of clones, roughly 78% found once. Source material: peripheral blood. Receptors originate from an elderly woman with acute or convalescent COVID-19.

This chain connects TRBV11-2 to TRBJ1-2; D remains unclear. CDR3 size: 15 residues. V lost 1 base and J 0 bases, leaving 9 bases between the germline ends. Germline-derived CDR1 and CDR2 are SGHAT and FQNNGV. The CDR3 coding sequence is TGTGCCAGCAGCTTAGGGAGGGTTTCTAACTATGGCTACACCTTC. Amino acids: CASSLGRVSNYGYTF.

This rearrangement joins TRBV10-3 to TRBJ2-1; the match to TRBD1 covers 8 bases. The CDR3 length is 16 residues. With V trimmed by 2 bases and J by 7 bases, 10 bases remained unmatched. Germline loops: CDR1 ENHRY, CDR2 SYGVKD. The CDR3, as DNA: TGTGCCATCAGTGAGACCGACAGGGGTGCTTTTAATGAGCAGTTCTTC. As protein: CAISETDRGAFNEQFF.

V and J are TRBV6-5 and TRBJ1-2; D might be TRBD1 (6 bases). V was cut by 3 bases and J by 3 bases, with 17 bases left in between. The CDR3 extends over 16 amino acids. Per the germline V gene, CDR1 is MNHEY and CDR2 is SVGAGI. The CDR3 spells CASSYEAGTSDYGYTF. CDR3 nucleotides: TGTGCCAGCAGTTATGAAGCCGGGACATCGGACTATGGCTACACCTTC.

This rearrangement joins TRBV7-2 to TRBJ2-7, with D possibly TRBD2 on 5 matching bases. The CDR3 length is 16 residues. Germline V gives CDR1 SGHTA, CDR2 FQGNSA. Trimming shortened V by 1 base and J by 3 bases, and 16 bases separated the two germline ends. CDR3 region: CASSLGLGVGNYEQYF. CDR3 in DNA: TGTGCCAGCAGCTTAGGCCTCGGGGTTGGGAACTACGAGCAGTACTTC.

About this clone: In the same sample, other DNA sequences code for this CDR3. The CDR3 is CASRPGQGYNEQFF. In DNA, the CDR3 is TGTGCCAGCAGGCCGGGACAGGGCTACAATGAGCAGTTCTTC. This rearrangement joins TRBV6-5 to TRBJ2-1; TRBD1 aligns across 9 bases. Germline V gives CDR1 MNHEY, CDR2 SVGAGI. The CDR3 consists of 14 residues. V shed 6 bases, J shed 3 bases, and the junction held 3 bases outside the gene matches.

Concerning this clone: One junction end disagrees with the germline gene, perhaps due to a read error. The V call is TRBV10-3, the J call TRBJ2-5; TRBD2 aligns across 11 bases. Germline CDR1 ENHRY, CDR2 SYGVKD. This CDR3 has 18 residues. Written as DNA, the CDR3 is TGTGCCATCAGTGAGTCGATGTTGACTAGCGGGATTCAAGAGACCCGGTACTTC. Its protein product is CAISESMLTSGIQETRYF.

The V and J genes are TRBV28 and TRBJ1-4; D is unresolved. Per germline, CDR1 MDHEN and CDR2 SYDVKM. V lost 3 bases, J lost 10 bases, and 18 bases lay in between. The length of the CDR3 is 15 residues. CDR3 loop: CASSFDPGSGRKLFF. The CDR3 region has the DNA TGTGCCAGCAGTTTTGATCCCGGAAGCGGTCGAAAACTGTTTTTT.

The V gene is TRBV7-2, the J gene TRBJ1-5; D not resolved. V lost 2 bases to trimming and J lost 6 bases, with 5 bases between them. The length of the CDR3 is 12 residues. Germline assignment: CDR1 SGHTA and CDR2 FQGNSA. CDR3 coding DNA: TGTGCCAGCAGCTTAAACTTTCAGCCCCAGCATTTT. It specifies CASSLNFQPQHF.

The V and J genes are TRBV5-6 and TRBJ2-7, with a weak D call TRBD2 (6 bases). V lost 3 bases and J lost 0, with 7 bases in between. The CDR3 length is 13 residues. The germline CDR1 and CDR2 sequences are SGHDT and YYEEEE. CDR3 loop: CASSWRGSYEQYF. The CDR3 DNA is TGTGCCAGCAGCTGGAGGGGCTCCTACGAGCAGTACTTC.

This chain's CDR3 is CATSDPASSYNEQFF. CDR3 bases: TGTGCCACCAGTGACCCTGCGAGCTCCTACAATGAGCAGTTCTTC. This chain links TRBV24-1 with TRBJ2-1; no reliable D call. Trimming shortened V by 4 bases and J by 0 bases, and 9 bases separated the two germline ends. The CDR3 totals 15 residues. Germline-derived CDR1 and CDR2 are KGHDR and SFDVKD.

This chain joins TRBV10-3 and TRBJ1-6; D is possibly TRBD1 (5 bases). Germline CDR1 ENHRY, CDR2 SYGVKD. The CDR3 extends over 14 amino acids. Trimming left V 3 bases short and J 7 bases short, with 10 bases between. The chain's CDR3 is CAISDGEGNSPLHF. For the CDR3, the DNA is TGTGCCATCAGTGACGGGGAGGGGAATTCACCCCTCCACTTT.

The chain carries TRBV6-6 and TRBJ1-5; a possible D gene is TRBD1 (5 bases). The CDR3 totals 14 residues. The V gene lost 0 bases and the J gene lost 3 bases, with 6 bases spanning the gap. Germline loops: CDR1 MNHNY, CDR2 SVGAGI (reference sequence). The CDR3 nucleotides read TGTGCCAGCAGTTACTCAGGACACAATCAGCCCCAGCATTTT. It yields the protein CASSYSGHNQPQHF.

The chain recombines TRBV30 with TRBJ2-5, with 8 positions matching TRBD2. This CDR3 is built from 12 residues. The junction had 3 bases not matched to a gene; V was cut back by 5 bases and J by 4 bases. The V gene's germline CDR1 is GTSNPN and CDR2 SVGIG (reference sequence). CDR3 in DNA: TGTGCCTGGTCCCTAGCGGGAGAGACCCAGTACTTC. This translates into CAWSLAGETQYF.